The 29 T cell receptor beta chains presented below share a single source sample, sequenced in a study of T-cell reconstitution after alpha-beta-depleted transplantation in children. Preparation of the TCRbeta library involved a method that used unique molecular identifiers. TCRdb re-derived calls from the PCR reads in MiXCR, one entry per CDR3 protein. The data hold over 550,000 distinct CDR3 sequences, with 10% observed a single time. The sample in question was PBMCs from the stem cell graft donor, obtained from the stem cell graft. The receptors come from a human donor who donated a stem cell graft to a child with acute myeloid leukemia.

CDR3 sequence: CASRSGRETTDTQYF. CDR3 in DNA: TGTGCCAGCAGGTCTGGGCGGGAGACAACAGATACGCAGTATTTT. V usage is TRBV3-1 and J usage is TRBJ2-3, with TRBD2 identical over 7 bases. Germline-derived CDR1 and CDR2 are LGHDT and YNNKEL (reference sequence). J was trimmed by 3 bases and V by 6 bases; bases with no gene match: 9. This CDR3 is built from 15 residues.

This clonotype appeared a few times. V usage is TRBV7-2 and J usage is TRBJ2-7; TRBD2 matches at 7 bases. Trimming at V came to 8 bases and at J to 4 bases, leaving 11 bases not matched to a gene. The CDR3 length is 14 residues. The germline gives CDR1 SGHTA, CDR2 FQGNSA. CDR3 protein: CASSGRGVDYEQYF. The DNA of the CDR3 is TGTGCCAGCTCGGGGAGGGGTGTAGATTACGAGCAGTACTTC.

This clonotype came up many times. The chain is built from TRBV7-2 and TRBJ2-1; D remains ambiguous. Trimming removed 3 bases from V and 0 bases from J, with 6 bases in between. The CDR3 totals 14 residues. Germline assignment: CDR1 SGHTA and CDR2 FQGNSA. The CDR3 nucleotides are TGTGCCAGCAGCTTTCGGAGCTCCTACAATGAGCAGTTCTTC. Amino acid sequence: CASSFRSSYNEQFF. Supplemented by reference TRBV7-2 and TRBJ2-1, the full variable domain reads GAGVSQSPSNKVTEKGKDVELRCDPISGHTALYWYRQSLGQGLEFLIYFQGNSAPDKSGLPSDRFSAERTGGSVSTLTIQRTQQEDSAVYLCASSFRSSYNEQFFGPGTRLTVL.

The rearrangement uses TRBV6-2 or TRBV6-3 and TRBJ2-3; a weak D match, TRBD2 (5 bases). The CDR3 loop spans 14 amino acids. The V gene lost 7 bases and the J gene lost 4 bases, with 15 bases spanning the gap. The V gene's germline CDR1 is MNHEY and CDR2 SVGEGT. CDR3 DNA sequence: TGTGCCAGCACCAAGGGCCGGGGAGCAGATACGCAGTATTTT. Residues: CASTKGRGADTQYF.

The table lists this clonotype with many counts. The chain joins TRBV10-3 to TRBJ1-1, with D maybe TRBD1 (6 bases). V was clipped by 2 bases and J by 1 base, with 8 bases between them. This CDR3 is built from 14 residues. From germline, CDR1 is ENHRY and CDR2 SYGVKD. This CDR3 is CAISEGQTNTEAFF. The DNA of the CDR3 is TGTGCCATCAGTGAGGGACAGACGAACACTGAAGCTTTCTTT.

This clonotype was found many times. The V and J genes are TRBV7-9 and TRBJ2-4; TRBD1 might be the D (6 bases). The CDR3 totals 15 residues. Germline V gene data show CDR1 as SEHNR and CDR2 as FQNEAQ (reference sequence). Trimming pared 2 bases from V and 0 bases from J, leaving 8 bases between. CDR3 loop: CASSLRTAAKNIQYF. The CDR3 DNA reads as TGTGCCAGCAGCTTAAGGACAGCAGCCAAAAACATTCAGTACTTC. Full variable domain (outside the CDR3, taken from reference TRBV7-9 and TRBJ2-4): DTGVSQNPRHKITKRGQNVTFRCDPISEHNRLYWYRQTLGQGPEFLTYFQNEAQLEKSRLLSDRFSAERPKGSFSTLEIQRTEQGDSAMYLCASSLRTAAKNIQYFGAGTRLSVL.

This clonotype was detected only a few times. The genes are TRBV20-1 and TRBJ2-7; 8 nucleotides match TRBD2. Trimming took 3 bases from V and 3 from J; bases not matched to a gene: 7. Per the germline V gene, CDR1 is DFQATT and CDR2 is SNEGSKA (reference sequence). The CDR3 loop spans 14 amino acids. The CDR3 nucleotides are TGCAGTGCTAGGTCCGGGACTAGAGGCTACGAGCAGTACTTC. It codes for CSARSGTRGYEQYF.

This clonotype showed up just a few times. V gene TRBV20-1 combines with J gene TRBJ1-1; TRBD1 might be the D (5 bases). The CDR3 spans 10 residues. Germline CDR1 and CDR2: DFQATT and SNEGSKA (reference sequence). V shed 6 bases and J shed 10 bases, with 12 bases lying between them. CDR3 DNA sequence: TGCAGTGCCCGGGACCTCTCAGCTTTCTTT. This translates into CSARDLSAFF.

The chain is built from TRBV15 and TRBJ2-1; weak D call: TRBD2 (6 bases). This CDR3 is 16 amino acids long. V lost 1 base to trimming and J lost 3 bases, with 13 bases between them. The germline V gene encodes CDR1 LNHNV and CDR2 YYDKDF (reference sequence). CDR3 sequence reads: CATSRVGREHYNEQFF. CDR3 DNA sequence: TGTGCCACCAGCAGAGTCGGGCGGGAACACTACAATGAGCAGTTCTTC.

The table lists this clonotype with a few counts. This chain uses TRBV20-1 with TRBJ2-1; TRBD1 matches at 8 bases. Trimming took 5 bases from V and 3 from J; bases not matched to a gene: 6. Germline lookup yields CDR1 DFQATT and CDR2 SNEGSKA (reference sequence). This CDR3 contains 14 residues. This CDR3 is CSAGTGPYYNEQFF. The CDR3 bases are TGCAGTGCTGGGACAGGCCCCTACTACAATGAGCAGTTCTTC.

In this sample, this clonotype turned up many times. The chain's CDR3 is CSVEGLRTGKANNEQFF. The CDR3 nucleotides read TGCAGCGTTGAAGGCCTCCGGACAGGGAAAGCGAACAATGAGCAGTTCTTC. This chain joins TRBV29-1 and TRBJ2-1, with 8 positions matching TRBD1. Germline loops: CDR1 SQVTM, CDR2 ANQGSEA. The CDR3 spans 17 residues. Trimming removed 1 base from V and 5 bases from J; junction bases left unmatched: 13.

This clonotype has only a few counts. The chain has TRBV29-1 and TRBJ2-2, with 7 nucleotides matching TRBD2. The junction had 4 bases not matched to a gene; V was cut back by 8 bases and J by 1 base. This CDR3 has 13 amino acids. CDR1 SQVTM and CDR2 ANQGSEA come from the germline V gene. The CDR3 nucleotides are TGCAGCTTTAGCGGGCGGAACACCGGGGAGCTGTTTTTT. The encoded protein is CSFSGRNTGELFF.

This clonotype was detected only a few times. The rearrangement joins TRBV4-3 to TRBJ1-5; 7 bases map to TRBD1. Germline trimming cut 1 base from V and 6 bases from J; bases unmatched to any gene: 3. Germline V CDR1 and CDR2: LGHNA, YSLEER. This CDR3 region has 14 residues. For the CDR3, the DNA is TGCGCCAGCAGCCAAGTGAGGGGGCGTCAGCCCCAGCATTTT. It codes for CASSQVRGRQPQHF.

The chain couples TRBV4-3 to TRBJ2-2; a possible D gene is TRBD2 (5 bases). Per germline, CDR1 LGHNA and CDR2 YSLEER. This CDR3 comprises 14 residues. The V and J ends lost 1 base and 5 bases respectively, with 8 bases between them. In DNA form, the CDR3 reads TGCGCCAGCAGCCAAGGGGAGAGGACCGGGGAGCTGTTTTTT. This encodes CASSQGERTGELFF.

This chain joins TRBV6-5 and TRBJ2-7, with D possibly matching TRBD2 (6 bases). V was cut by 0 bases and J by 3 bases, with 9 bases left in between. The CDR3 has 14 amino acids. Germline loops: CDR1 MNHEY, CDR2 SVGAGI. The CDR3 sequence: CASSYSTSYYEQYF. The CDR3 DNA sequence: TGTGCCAGCAGTTACTCGACTAGTTACTACGAGCAGTACTTC.

This clonotype has just a few counts. V is TRBV12-3 or TRBV12-4 and J is TRBJ2-7; 8 nucleotides match TRBD2. This CDR3 spans 15 amino acids. V lost 5 bases, J lost 2 bases, and 8 bases stayed unmatched. The CDR3 region is CASSGELAEAYEQYF. The CDR3 DNA follows: TGTGCCAGCAGTGGAGAACTAGCGGAGGCCTACGAGCAGTACTTC.

In its sample, this clonotype was seen a few times. The J gene is TRBJ2-2, the V gene TRBV24-1, with TRBD1 matching 11 bases. J lost 4 bases, V lost 4 bases, and 4 bases had no gene match. Germline-derived CDR1 and CDR2 are KGHDR and SFDVKD. This CDR3 contains 16 residues. The CDR3 region has the DNA TGTGCCACCAGTGAACCCGGGACAGGGGGCACCGGGGAGCTGTTTTTT. Translated: CATSEPGTGGTGELFF.

In its sample, this clonotype was seen a few times. The CDR3 is CASSPGRVETQYF. The CDR3 DNA sequence: TGTGCCAGCAGCCCGGGGCGGGTAGAGACCCAGTACTTC. This rearrangement joins TRBV9 to TRBJ2-5; D might be TRBD1 or TRBD2, each matching 5 bases. Deletions cut 4 bases from V and 4 bases from J, with 11 bases between. The CDR3 loop spans 13 amino acids. CDR1 and CDR2 (germline): SGDLS, YYNGEE.

This clonotype has a count of ten or more. The genes are TRBV6-5 and TRBJ2-3; 8 nucleotides line up with TRBD2. The V segment lost 2 bases and the J segment 4 bases; nucleotides outside the gene matches: 11. The CDR3 has 17 amino acids. CDR1 and CDR2 from the germline V gene are MNHEY and SVGAGI. In nucleotides, the CDR3 is TGTGCCAGCAGTTACATGAGTCGGGAGGGCAGTGCAGATACGCAGTATTTT. This translates into CASSYMSREGSADTQYF.

This clonotype occurred many times. The rearrangement links TRBV5-4 to TRBJ1-3; D gene ambiguous. The germline V gene encodes CDR1 SGHNT and CDR2 YYREEE (reference sequence). CDR3 size: 15 residues. Deletions cut 0 bases from V and 1 base from J, with 8 bases between. The CDR3 DNA sequence: TGTGCCAGCAGCTTGGGTTCCGGGTCTGGAAACACCATATATTTT. Protein sequence: CASSLGSGSGNTIYF.

The CDR3 DNA is TGCAGCGTTGAAACAATGACTGGCAATGAGCAGTTCTTC. This encodes CSVETMTGNEQFF. The chain uses TRBV29-1 and TRBJ2-1; D is unresolved. Germline V gene lookup returns CDR1 SQVTM and CDR2 ANQGSEA. The CDR3 length is 13 residues. Between the trimmed V and J ends, which lost 2 bases and 6 bases, there was a span of 11 bases.

This clonotype was seen ten or more times. The chain links TRBV24-1 to TRBJ2-3; D is possibly TRBD1 or TRBD2 (5 bases each). This CDR3 is 14 amino acids long. The V and J ends lost 5 bases and 4 bases respectively, with 12 bases between them. The V gene's germline CDR1 is KGHDR and CDR2 SFDVKD. In DNA form, the CDR3 reads TGTGCCACCAGTGCCCCCCGGGACCCAGATACGCAGTATTTT. Translation: CATSAPRDPDTQYF.

The chain joins TRBV5-6 to TRBJ2-1, with D unresolved. Trimming pared 8 bases from V and 3 bases from J, leaving 15 bases between. The V gene's germline CDR1 is SGHDT and CDR2 YYEEEE. The CDR3 loop spans 14 amino acids. This chain's CDR3 is CARGPGLSYNEQFF. CDR3 nucleotide sequence: TGTGCCAGGGGCCCCGGGCTCAGCTACAATGAGCAGTTCTTC.

The chain has TRBV12-3 or TRBV12-4 and TRBJ2-3; TRBD1 agrees at 10 bases. The CDR3 sequence is 14 residues long. Germline trimming cut 6 bases from V and 3 bases from J; bases unmatched to any gene: 3. In nucleotides, the CDR3 is TGTGCCAGCAGGCGGACAGGGGGAACAGATACGCAGTATTTT. Protein sequence: CASRRTGGTDTQYF.

This clonotype has at least ten counts. V gene TRBV11-1 combines with J gene TRBJ2-5; D is undetermined. The CDR3 has 11 amino acids. V lost 3 bases and J 12 bases, leaving 11 bases between the germline ends. The germline gives CDR1 SGHAT, CDR2 FQDESV (reference sequence). This CDR3 is CASSLGDAKYF. CDR3 bases: TGTGCCAGCAGCTTGGGTGACGCAAAGTACTTC. The full variable domain, its missing parts supplied by reference TRBV11-1 and TRBJ2-5, is EAEVAQSPRYKITEKSQAVAFWCDPISGHATLYWYRQILGQGPELLVQFQDESVVDDSQLPKDRFSAERLKGVDSTLKIQPAELGDSAMYLCASSLGDAKYFGPGTRLLVL.

This clonotype turned up a few times. The chain recombines TRBV29-1 with TRBJ2-1; 11 nucleotides match TRBD2. V lost 3 bases and J lost 14; bases outside the gene matches: 12. This CDR3 has 14 amino acids. The germline CDR1 and CDR2 sequences are SQVTM and ANQGSEA. The CDR3: CSVEGLAAHNREFF. As DNA, the CDR3 is TGCAGCGTTGAGGGACTAGCGGCCCACAACCGAGAGTTCTTC.

The chain has TRBV7-2 and TRBJ2-5; 14 bases map to TRBD2. The CDR3 sequence is 19 residues long. CDR1 is SGHTA and CDR2 is FQGNSA in the germline V gene. V lost 6 bases to trimming and J lost 5 bases; unmatched junction nucleotides: 17. The CDR3 reads CASRQLAPGLAGVGETQYF. The CDR3 DNA is TGTGCCAGCAGACAACTGGCTCCGGGACTAGCGGGAGTTGGGGAGACCCAGTACTTC.

The CDR3 coding sequence is TGTGCCAGCAGCTCCGGGACACAGAACTATGGCTACACCTTC. Translating it yields CASSSGTQNYGYTF. The V gene is TRBV4-2, the J gene TRBJ1-2, with D maybe TRBD1 (6 bases). Per the germline V gene, CDR1 is LGHNA and CDR2 is YNFKEQ. CDR3 length equals 14 residues. V gave up 5 bases and J gave up 2 bases, with 12 bases separating them.

The chain recombines TRBV9 with TRBJ2-1; D is ambiguous. CDR1 is SGDLS and CDR2 is YYNGEE in the germline V gene. V was trimmed by 4 bases and J by 4 bases, leaving 15 bases between them. This CDR3 region has 15 residues. CDR3 DNA sequence: TGTGCCAGCAGCCCCGTGGCGAGGCCTTACAATGAGCAGTTCTTC. It translates to CASSPVARPYNEQFF.